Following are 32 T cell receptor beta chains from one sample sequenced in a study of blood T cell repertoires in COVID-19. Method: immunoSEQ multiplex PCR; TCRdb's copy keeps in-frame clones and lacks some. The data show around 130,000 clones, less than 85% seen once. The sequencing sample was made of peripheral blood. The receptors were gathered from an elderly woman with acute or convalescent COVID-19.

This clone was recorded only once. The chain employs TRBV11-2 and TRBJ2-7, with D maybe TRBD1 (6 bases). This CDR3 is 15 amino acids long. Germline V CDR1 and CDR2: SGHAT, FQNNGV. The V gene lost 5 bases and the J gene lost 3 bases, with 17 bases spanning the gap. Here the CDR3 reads CASSPVLQGSYEQYF. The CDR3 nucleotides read TGTGCCAGCAGCCCAGTCCTGCAGGGGAGCTACGAGCAGTACTTC. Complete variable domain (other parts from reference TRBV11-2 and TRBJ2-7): EAGVAQSPRYKIIEKRQSVAFWCNPISGHATLYWYQQILGQGPKLLIQFQNNGVVDDSQLPKDRFSAERLKGVDSTLKIQPAKLEDSAVYLCASSPVLQGSYEQYFGPGTRLTVT.

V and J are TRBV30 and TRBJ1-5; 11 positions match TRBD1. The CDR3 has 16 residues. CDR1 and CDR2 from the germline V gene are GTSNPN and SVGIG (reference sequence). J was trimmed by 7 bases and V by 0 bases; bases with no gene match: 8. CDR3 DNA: TGTGCCTGGAGTGTACCCGGGACAGGGGGTAAACAGCCCCAGCATTTT. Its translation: CAWSVPGTGGKQPQHF.

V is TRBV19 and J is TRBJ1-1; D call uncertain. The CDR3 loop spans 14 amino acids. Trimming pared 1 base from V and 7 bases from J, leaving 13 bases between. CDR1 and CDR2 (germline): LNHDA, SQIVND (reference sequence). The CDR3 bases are TGTGCCAGTAGTATAGGTTGGAGGTTAGGTGAAGCTTTCTTT. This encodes CASSIGWRLGEAFF. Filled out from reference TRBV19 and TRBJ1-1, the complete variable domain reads DGGITQSPKYLFRKEGQNVTLSCEQNLNHDAMYWYRQDPGQGLRLIYYSQIVNDFQKGDIAEGYSVSREKKESFPLTVTSAQKNPTAFYLCASSIGWRLGEAFFGQGTRLTVV.

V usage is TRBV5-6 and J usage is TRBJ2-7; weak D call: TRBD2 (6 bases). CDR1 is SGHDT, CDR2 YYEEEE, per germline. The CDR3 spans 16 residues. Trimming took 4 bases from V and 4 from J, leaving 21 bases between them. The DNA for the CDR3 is TGTGCCAGCAGCCCACGAATCGGGACTTTTATTTACGAGCAGTACTTC. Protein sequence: CASSPRIGTFIYEQYF.

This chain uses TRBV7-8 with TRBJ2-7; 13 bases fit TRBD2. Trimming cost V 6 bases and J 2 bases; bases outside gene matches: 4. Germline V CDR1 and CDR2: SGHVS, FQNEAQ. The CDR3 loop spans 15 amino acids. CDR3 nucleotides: TGTGCCAGCAGTAGGACTAGCGGGAGCGCCTACGAGCAGTACTTC. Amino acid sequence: CASSRTSGSAYEQYF.

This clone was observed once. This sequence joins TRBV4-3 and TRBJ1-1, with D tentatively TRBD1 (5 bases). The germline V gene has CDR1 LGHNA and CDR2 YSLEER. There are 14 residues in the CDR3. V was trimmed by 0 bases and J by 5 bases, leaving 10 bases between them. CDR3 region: CASSQDGGGTEAFF. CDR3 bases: TGCGCCAGCAGCCAAGATGGGGGGGGTACTGAAGCTTTCTTT.

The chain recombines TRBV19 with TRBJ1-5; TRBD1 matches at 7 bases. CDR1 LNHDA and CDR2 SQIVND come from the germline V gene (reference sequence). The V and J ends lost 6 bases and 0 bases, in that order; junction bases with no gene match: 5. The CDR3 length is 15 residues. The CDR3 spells CASRVTGNSNQPQHF. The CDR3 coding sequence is TGTGCCAGTAGGGTGACAGGGAATAGCAATCAGCCCCAGCATTTT.

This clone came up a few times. CDR3 protein: CASSLFPPDTDTQYF. The CDR3 DNA is TGTGCCAGCAGCCTCTTTCCTCCAGACACAGATACGCAGTATTTT. The chain links TRBV6-2 or TRBV6-3 to TRBJ2-3; D not resolved. The CDR3 is 15 residues long. Looked up from germline, CDR1 is MNHEY and CDR2 is SVGEGT. V dropped 6 bases and J dropped 2 bases, with 15 bases sitting between them.

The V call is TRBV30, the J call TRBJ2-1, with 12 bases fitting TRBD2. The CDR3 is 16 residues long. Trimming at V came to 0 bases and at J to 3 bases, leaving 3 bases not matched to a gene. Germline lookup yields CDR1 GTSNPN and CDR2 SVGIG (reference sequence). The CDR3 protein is CAWSVLAGGNYNEQFF. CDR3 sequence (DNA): TGTGCCTGGAGTGTACTAGCGGGGGGAAACTACAATGAGCAGTTCTTC.

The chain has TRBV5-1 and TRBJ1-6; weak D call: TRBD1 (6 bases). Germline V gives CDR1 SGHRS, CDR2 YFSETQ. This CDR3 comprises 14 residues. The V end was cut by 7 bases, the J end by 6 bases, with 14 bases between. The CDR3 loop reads CASRSGGANSPLHF. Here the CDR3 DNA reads TGCGCCAGCCGCTCGGGGGGCGCTAATTCACCCCTCCACTTT.

The CDR3 here is CASSVAGGETQYF. In DNA, the CDR3 is TGTGCCAGCAGCGTAGCAGGAGGGGAGACCCAGTACTTC. The V and J genes are TRBV9 and TRBJ2-5; D is perhaps TRBD2 (6 bases). The CDR3 has 13 residues. V lost 0 bases to trimming and J lost 5 bases, with 8 bases between them. Germline V gene sequence: CDR1 SGDLS, CDR2 YYNGEE.

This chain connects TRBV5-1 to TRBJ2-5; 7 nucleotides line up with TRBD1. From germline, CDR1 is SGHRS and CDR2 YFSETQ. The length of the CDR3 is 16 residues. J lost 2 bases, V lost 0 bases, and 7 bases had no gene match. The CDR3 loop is CASSLGAGGFQETQYF. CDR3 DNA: TGCGCCAGCAGCTTGGGGGCAGGGGGTTTTCAAGAGACCCAGTACTTC. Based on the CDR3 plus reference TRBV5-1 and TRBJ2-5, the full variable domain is KAGVTQTPRYLIKTRGQQVTLSCSPISGHRSVSWYQQTPGQGLQFLFEYFSETQRNKGNFPGRFSGRQFSNSRSEMNVSTLELGDSALYLCASSLGAGGFQETQYFGPGTRLLVL.

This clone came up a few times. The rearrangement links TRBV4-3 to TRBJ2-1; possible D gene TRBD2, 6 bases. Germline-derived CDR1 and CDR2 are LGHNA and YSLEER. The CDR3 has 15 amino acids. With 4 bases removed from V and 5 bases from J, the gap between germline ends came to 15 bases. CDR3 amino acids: CASSLGRTTHNEQFF. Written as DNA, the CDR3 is TGCGCCAGCAGCCTCGGTCGGACTACTCACAATGAGCAGTTCTTC.

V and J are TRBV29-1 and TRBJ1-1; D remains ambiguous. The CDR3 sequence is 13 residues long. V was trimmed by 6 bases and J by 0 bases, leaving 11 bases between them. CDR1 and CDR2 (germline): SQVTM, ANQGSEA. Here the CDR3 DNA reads TGCAGCGTAAACAGAGAAATGAACACTGAAGCTTTCTTT. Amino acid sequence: CSVNREMNTEAFF.

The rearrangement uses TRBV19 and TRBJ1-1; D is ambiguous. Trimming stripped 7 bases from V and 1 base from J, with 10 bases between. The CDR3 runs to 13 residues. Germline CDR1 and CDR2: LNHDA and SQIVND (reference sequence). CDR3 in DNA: TGTGCCAGTAAGTACACCTCGAACACTGAAGCTTTCTTT. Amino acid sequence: CASKYTSNTEAFF.

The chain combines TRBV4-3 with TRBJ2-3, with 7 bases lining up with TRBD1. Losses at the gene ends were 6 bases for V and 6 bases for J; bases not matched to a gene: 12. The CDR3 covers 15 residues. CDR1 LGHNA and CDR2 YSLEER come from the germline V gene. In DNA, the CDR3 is TGCGCCAGCAGTTTCCGGACAGGTTGGGGTGATACGCAGTATTTT. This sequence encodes CASSFRTGWGDTQYF.

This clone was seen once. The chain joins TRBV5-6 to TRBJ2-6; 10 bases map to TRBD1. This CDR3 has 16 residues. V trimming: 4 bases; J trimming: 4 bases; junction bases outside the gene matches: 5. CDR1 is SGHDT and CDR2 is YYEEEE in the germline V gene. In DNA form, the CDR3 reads TGTGCCAGCAGCCCGGACAGGGGGACCGGGGCCAACGTCCTGACTTTC. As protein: CASSPDRGTGANVLTF.

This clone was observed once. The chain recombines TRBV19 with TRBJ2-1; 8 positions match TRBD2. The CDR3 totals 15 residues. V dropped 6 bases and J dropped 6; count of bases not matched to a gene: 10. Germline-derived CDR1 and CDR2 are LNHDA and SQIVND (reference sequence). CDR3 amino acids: CASSLGVAGFNEQFF. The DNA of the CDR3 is TGTGCCAGTAGCCTTGGAGTAGCGGGGTTCAATGAGCAGTTCTTC.

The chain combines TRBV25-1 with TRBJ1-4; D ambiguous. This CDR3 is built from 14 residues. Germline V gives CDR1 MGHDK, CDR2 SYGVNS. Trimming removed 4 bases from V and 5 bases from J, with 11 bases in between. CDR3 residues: CASSVFSPNEKLFF. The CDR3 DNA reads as TGTGCCAGCAGTGTTTTTTCTCCGAATGAAAAACTGTTTTTT.

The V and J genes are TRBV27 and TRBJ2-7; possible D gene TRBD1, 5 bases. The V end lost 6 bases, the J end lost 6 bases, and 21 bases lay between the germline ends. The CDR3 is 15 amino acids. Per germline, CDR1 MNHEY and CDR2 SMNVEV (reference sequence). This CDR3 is CASSSSPAPQAEQYF. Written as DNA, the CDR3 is TGTGCCAGCAGCTCATCCCCGGCACCACAGGCCGAGCAGTACTTC.

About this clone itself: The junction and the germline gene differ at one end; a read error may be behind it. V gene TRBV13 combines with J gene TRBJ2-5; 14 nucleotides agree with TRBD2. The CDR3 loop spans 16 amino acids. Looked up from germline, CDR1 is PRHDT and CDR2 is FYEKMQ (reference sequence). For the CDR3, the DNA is TGTGCCAGCAGCATAGGACTAGCGGGAGGTCAAGAGACCCAGTACTTC. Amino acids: CASSIGLAGGQETQYF. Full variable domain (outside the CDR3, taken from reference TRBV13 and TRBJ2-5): AAGVIQSPRHLIKEKRETATLKCYPIPRHDTVYWYQQGPGQDPQFLISFYEKMQSDKGSIPDRFSAQQFSDYHSELNMSSLELGDSALYFCASSIGLAGGQETQYFGPGTRLLVL.

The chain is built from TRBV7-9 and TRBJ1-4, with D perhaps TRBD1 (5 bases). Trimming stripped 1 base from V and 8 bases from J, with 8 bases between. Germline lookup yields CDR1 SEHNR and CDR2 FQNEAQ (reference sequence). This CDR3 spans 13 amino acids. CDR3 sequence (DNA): TGTGCCAGCAGCTTAGAGGCAGGGGAAAAACTGTTTTTT. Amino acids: CASSLEAGEKLFF. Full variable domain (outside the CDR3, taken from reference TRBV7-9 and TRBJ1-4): DTGVSQNPRHKITKRGQNVTFRCDPISEHNRLYWYRQTLGQGPEFLTYFQNEAQLEKSRLLSDRFSAERPKGSFSTLEIQRTEQGDSAMYLCASSLEAGEKLFFGSGTQLSVL.

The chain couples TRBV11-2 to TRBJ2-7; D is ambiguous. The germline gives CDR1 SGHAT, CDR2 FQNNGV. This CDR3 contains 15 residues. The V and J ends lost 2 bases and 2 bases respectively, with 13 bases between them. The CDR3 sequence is CASSLIPVSPYEQYF. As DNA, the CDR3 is TGTGCCAGCAGCTTAATCCCCGTTAGCCCCTACGAGCAGTACTTC.

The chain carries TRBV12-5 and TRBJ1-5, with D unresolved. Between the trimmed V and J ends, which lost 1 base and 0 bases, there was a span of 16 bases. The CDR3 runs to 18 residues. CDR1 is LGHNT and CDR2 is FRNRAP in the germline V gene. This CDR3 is CASGLAPDTQFSNQPQHF. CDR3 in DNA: TGTGCTAGTGGTTTGGCTCCTGACACCCAGTTTAGCAATCAGCCCCAGCATTTT.

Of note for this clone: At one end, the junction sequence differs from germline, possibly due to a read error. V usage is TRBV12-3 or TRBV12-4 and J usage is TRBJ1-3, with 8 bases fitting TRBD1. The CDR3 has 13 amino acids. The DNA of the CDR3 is TGTGCCAGCAGTTTATTGGCAGGGGGCTCATTACATTTT. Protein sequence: CASSLLAGGSLHF.

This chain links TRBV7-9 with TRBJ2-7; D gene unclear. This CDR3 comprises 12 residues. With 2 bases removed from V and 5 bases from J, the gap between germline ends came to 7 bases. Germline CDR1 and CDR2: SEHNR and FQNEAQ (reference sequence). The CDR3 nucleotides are TGTGCCAGCAGCTTACGGTCCCACGAGCAGTACTTC. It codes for CASSLRSHEQYF.

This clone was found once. This chain's CDR3 is CSVISQGQETQYF. The CDR3 region has the DNA TGCAGCGTCATAAGCCAGGGGCAAGAGACCCAGTACTTC. The rearrangement links TRBV29-1 to TRBJ2-5; TRBD1 might be the D (6 bases). CDR3 length equals 13 residues. Deletions cut 6 bases from V and 2 bases from J, with 13 bases between. Germline assignment: CDR1 SQVTM and CDR2 ANQGSEA.

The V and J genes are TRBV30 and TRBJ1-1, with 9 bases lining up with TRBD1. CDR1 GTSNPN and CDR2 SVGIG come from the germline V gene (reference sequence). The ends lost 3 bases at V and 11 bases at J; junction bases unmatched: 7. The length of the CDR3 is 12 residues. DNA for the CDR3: TGTGCCTGGAGCCAAACAGGGGGCAGCGCTTTCTTT. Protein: CAWSQTGGSAFF.

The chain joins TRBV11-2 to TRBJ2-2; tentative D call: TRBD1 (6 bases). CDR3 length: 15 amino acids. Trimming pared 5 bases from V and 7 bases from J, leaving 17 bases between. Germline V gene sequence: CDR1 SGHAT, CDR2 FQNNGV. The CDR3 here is CASSPLTGLGGELFF. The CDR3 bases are TGTGCCAGCAGCCCCCTAACAGGGCTTGGCGGGGAGCTGTTTTTT.

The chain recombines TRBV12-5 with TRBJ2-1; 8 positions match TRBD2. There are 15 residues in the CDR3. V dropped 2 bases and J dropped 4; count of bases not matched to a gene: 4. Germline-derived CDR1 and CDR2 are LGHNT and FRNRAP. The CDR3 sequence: CASGLTSGGYNEQFF. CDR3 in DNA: TGTGCTAGTGGTTTGACGTCGGGAGGGTACAATGAGCAGTTCTTC.

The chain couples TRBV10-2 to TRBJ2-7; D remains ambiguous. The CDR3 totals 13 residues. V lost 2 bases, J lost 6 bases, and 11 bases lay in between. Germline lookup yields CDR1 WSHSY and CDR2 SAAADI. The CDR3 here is CASSEPIRSEQYF. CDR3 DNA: TGCGCCAGCAGTGAGCCGATTCGGAGCGAGCAGTACTTC.

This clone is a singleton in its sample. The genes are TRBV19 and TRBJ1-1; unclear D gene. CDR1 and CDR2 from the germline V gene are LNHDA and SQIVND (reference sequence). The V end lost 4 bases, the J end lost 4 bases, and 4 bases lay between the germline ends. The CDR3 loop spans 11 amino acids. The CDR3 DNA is TGTGCCAGTAGTACCCTCACTGAAGCTTTCTTT. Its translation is CASSTLTEAFF.